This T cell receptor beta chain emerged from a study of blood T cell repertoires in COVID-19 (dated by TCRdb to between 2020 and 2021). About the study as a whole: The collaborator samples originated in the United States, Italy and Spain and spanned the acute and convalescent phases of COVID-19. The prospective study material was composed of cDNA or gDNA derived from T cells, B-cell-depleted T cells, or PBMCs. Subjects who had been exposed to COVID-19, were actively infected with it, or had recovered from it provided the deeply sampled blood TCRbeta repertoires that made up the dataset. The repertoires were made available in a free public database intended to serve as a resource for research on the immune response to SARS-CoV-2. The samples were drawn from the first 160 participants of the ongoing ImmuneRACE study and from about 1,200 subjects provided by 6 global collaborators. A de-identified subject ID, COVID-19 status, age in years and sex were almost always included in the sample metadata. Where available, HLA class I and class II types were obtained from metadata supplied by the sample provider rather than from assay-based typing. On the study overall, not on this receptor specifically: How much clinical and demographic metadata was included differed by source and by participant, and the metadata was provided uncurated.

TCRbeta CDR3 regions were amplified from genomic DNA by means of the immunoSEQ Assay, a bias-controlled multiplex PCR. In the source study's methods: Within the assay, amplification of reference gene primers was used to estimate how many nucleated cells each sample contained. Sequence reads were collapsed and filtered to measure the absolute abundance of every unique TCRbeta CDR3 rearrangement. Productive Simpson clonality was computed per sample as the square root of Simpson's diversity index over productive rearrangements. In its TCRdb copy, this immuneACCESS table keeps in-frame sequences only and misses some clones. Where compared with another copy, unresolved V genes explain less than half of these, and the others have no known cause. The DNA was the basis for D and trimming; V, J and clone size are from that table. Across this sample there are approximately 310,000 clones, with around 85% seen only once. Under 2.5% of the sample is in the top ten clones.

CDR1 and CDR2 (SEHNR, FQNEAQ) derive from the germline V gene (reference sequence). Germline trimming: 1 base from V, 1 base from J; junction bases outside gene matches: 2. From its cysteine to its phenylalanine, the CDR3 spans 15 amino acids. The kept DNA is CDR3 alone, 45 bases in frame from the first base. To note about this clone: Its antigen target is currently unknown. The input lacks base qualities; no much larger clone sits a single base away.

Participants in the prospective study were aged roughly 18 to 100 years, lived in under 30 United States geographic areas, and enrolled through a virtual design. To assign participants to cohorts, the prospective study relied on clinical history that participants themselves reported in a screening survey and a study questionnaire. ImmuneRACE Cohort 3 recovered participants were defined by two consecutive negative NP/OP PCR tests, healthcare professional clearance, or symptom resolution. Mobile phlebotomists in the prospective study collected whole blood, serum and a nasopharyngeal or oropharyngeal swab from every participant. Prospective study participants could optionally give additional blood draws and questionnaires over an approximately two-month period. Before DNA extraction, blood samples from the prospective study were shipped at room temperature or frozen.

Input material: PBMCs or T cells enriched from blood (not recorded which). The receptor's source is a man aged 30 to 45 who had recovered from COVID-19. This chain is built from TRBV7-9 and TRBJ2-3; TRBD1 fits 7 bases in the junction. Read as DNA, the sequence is TGTGCCAGCAGCTTAGGACAGGGAGGCACAGATACGCAGTATTTT. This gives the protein CASSLGQGGTDTQYF.